This TCR beta chain was captured in a study of T cell responses to AZD1222 COVID-19 vaccine. Findings of the study overall: At study baseline, merely roughly 6 AZD1222 recipients were seropositive. The donor cohort was predominantly white British with a female majority, and clonal diversity may have been underestimated.

On this clone: Antigen specificity is unknown.

V shed 2 bases and J shed 6 bases, with 14 bases lying between them. CDR3 length equals 14 residues. Germline CDR1 reads MNHEY; CDR2 reads SMNVEV (reference sequence). Generated by immunoSEQ multiplex PCR, the TCRdb table keeps only in-frame clones and is missing some. The sample carries under 150,000 clones, about 90% recorded once. This chain joins TRBV27 and TRBJ2-7; D is uncertain. Sequenced here: peripheral blood, sampled on day 0 of AZD1222 vaccination. This clonotype was obtained from an adult in good health. The CDR3 DNA reads as TGTGCCAGCAGTTTAGGTCGCCGAGCTATCGAGCAGTACTTC. This gives the protein CASSLGRRAIEQYF.